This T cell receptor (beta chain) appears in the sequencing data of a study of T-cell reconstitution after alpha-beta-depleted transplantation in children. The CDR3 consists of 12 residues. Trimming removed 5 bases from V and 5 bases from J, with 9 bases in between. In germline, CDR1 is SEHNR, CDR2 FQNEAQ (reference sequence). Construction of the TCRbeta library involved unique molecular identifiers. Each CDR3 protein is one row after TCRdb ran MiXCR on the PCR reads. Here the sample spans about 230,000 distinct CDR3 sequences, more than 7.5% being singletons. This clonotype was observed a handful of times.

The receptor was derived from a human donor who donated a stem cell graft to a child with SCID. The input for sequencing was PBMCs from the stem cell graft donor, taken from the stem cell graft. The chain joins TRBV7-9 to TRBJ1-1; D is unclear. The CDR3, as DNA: TGTGCCAGCAGCCCGGACTATACTGAAGCTTTCTTT. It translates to CASSPDYTEAFF.